This T cell receptor beta chain was recovered during a study of blood T cell repertoires in COVID-19 (dated by TCRdb to about 2020). Background on the whole study: Samples from collaborators originated in the United States, Italy and Spain and spanned both the acute and convalescent phases of COVID-19. The material from the prospective study consisted of cDNA or gDNA derived from T cells, B-cell-depleted T cells, or PBMCs. Subjects who had been exposed to COVID-19, were actively infected with it, or had recovered from it provided the deeply sampled blood TCRbeta repertoires that made up the dataset. A freely available public database, intended as a resource for researchers studying the immune response to SARS-CoV-2, is where the repertoires were released. The samples were drawn from two sources: the first 160 participants of the ongoing ImmuneRACE study, and 1,200 or so subjects contributed by 6 global collaborators. Sample metadata almost always included a de-identified subject ID, COVID-19 status, age in years and sex. HLA class I and class II types, where available, came from metadata supplied by the sample provider rather than from assay-based typing. The study at large found these results: The amount of clinical and demographic metadata varied by source and participant and was provided uncurated.

The immunoSEQ Assay, a bias-controlled multiplex PCR, was used to amplify TCRbeta CDR3 regions from genomic DNA. In the authors' own workflow: The number of nucleated cells in each sample was estimated from the amplification of reference gene primers within the assay. To quantify the absolute abundance of each unique TCRbeta CDR3 rearrangement, sequence reads were collapsed and filtered. For each sample, productive Simpson clonality was calculated as the square root of Simpson's diversity index across productive rearrangements. TCRdb's version of the immuneACCESS table is confined to in-frame rearrangements and falls short of the full clone set. An unresolved V gene accounts for under half of the shortfall where checked; the remainder is of unknown origin. V and J calls and clone size are copied from that table; D and trimming were computed from the DNA. Within this sample are approximately 70,000 clones, with more than 85% of them counted one time only. Of the sample, 10% to 15% is held by the ten largest clones.

CDR1 and CDR2 are drawn from the germline V gene: KGHSH, LQKENI. Measured from the cysteine to the phenylalanine, the CDR3 is 15 residues long. Only the CDR3 part of the read is kept: 45 bases, read in frame from the first base. The germline V and J ends show losses of 5 bases and 1 base respectively, and no gene match explains 4 bases of the junction. Whole blood was collected in K2EDTA tubes by collaborating institutions according to the institutions' own protocols. For TCRbeta analysis, collaborator samples were shipped as frozen whole blood, as isolated PBMCs, or as DNA extracted from either sample type. Regarding this clone: Its antigen target is currently unknown. No much larger clone is present one base from it, and per-base qualities are unavailable.

The rearranged segments are TRBV18 and TRBJ2-7, with TRBD1 identical over 11 junction bases. Sequenced material: peripheral blood. The TCR comes from a human donor with active COVID-19. The donor label of this sample is uncertain. The nucleotides read TGTGCCAGCTCAGTACGGGACAGGGGGTCCTACGAGCAGTACTTC. It is translated as CASSVRDRGSYEQYF. Extended through the reference TRBV18 and TRBJ2-7 proteins, this CDR3 yields the full variable domain: NAGVMQNPRHLVRRRGQEARLRCSPMKGHSHVYWYRQLPEEGLKFMVYLQKENIIDESGMPKERFSAEFPKEGPSILRIQQVVRGDSAAYFCASSVRDRGSYEQYFGPGTRLTVT.